The 12 T cell receptor beta chains below were found in one sample sequenced in a study of cytomegalovirus exposure and HLA in healthy donors. PCR primers comprised 60 Vbeta and 13 Jbeta primers. Method: immunoSEQ multiplex PCR; TCRdb's copy keeps in-frame clones and lacks some. The table shows approximately 180,000 clones, with around four fifths occurring only once. The material sequenced was PBMCs. These TCRs come from a woman between 45 and 60 years old in good health and CMV-seropositive.

The chain is built from TRBV5-1 and TRBJ2-1; D ambiguous. The CDR3 sequence is 17 residues long. Germline lookup yields CDR1 SGHRS and CDR2 YFSETQ. V was trimmed by 0 bases and J by 4 bases, leaving 17 bases between them. This CDR3 reads CASSLAGWSIQYNEQFF. As DNA, the CDR3 is TGCGCCAGCAGCTTGGCCGGGTGGAGTATCCAATACAATGAGCAGTTCTTC.

This clone was seen just once. The V and J genes are TRBV5-5 and TRBJ1-1; no reliable D call. Germline V gene lookup returns CDR1 SGHKS and CDR2 YYEKEE (reference sequence). The CDR3 totals 14 residues. Trimming took off 4 bases at V and 1 base at J, with 11 bases between the two ends. DNA for the CDR3: TGTGCCAGCAGCGTCCGTCGGGAGAACACTGAAGCTTTCTTT. It is translated as CASSVRRENTEAFF.

A word on this clone: Additional DNA sequences in this sample encode the identical CDR3. The chain employs TRBV2 and TRBJ2-2, with D possibly TRBD1 on 6 matching bases. Trimming left V 6 bases short and J 1 base short, with 9 bases between. The CDR3 contains 14 residues. Germline V gives CDR1 SNHLY, CDR2 FYNNEI. DNA of the CDR3: TGTGCCAGCAGCAGGACAGAGAACACCGGGGAGCTGTTTTTT. This encodes CASSRTENTGELFF.

As DNA, the CDR3 is TGTGCCAGCAGCCCAGGACAGGGAACAGATACGCAGTATTTT. Translation gives CASSPGQGTDTQYF. This sequence joins TRBV5-6 and TRBJ2-3; 8 nucleotides agree with TRBD1. With 4 bases clipped from V and 3 bases from J, the junction kept 4 bases outside the gene matches. This CDR3 is 14 amino acids long. The germline V gene has CDR1 SGHDT and CDR2 YYEEEE.

This clone was seen more than once but under ten times. The V and J genes are TRBV6-1 and TRBJ1-2; D is unresolved. V lost 7 bases to trimming and J lost 4 bases, with 10 bases between them. This CDR3 comprises 12 residues. The germline CDR1 and CDR2 sequences are MNHNS and SASEGT. CDR3 region: CASIEGLYGYTF. CDR3 nucleotides: TGTGCCAGCATAGAGGGCCTCTATGGCTACACCTTC.

This clone has only a few counts. The CDR3 loop is CASSGQGIYGYTF. CDR3 nucleotide sequence: TGTGCCAGCAGTGGGCAGGGGATCTATGGCTACACCTTC. The chain has TRBV6-1 and TRBJ1-2, with a tentative D call TRBD1 (6 bases). The germline V and J ends were trimmed by 4 bases and 4 bases, with 10 bases remaining between them. Germline assignment: CDR1 MNHNS and CDR2 SASEGT. The length of the CDR3 is 13 residues.

CDR3 DNA: TGTGCCAGCGCCTTACGGGGGGGCCTCGGGCAGTTCTTC. It codes for CASALRGGLGQFF. This chain joins TRBV19 and TRBJ2-1, with TRBD2 matching over 8 bases. The CDR3 is 13 residues long. Trimming removed 9 bases from V and 12 bases from J; junction bases left unmatched: 13. Per the germline V gene, CDR1 is LNHDA and CDR2 is SQIVND (reference sequence).

This chain joins TRBV13 and TRBJ2-7; unclear D gene. V shed 4 bases and J shed 3 bases, with 10 bases lying between them. Germline-derived CDR1 and CDR2 are PRHDT and FYEKMQ (reference sequence). CDR3 length: 13 residues. This CDR3 is CASSSRTFYEQYF. The CDR3 nucleotides read TGTGCCAGCAGCTCAAGAACTTTCTACGAGCAGTACTTC.

The chain is built from TRBV11-2 and TRBJ2-7, with 7 bases that match TRBD1. Germline CDR1 SGHAT, CDR2 FQNNGV. The CDR3 covers 15 residues. The trim removed 1 base at V and 1 base at J, leaving 4 bases unmatched. The CDR3 DNA reads TGTGCCAGCAGCTTAGCCTTGGGACAGTCCTACGAGCAGTACTTC. Translated: CASSLALGQSYEQYF.

A single count supports this clone. This chain uses TRBV11-3 with TRBJ2-3, with 11 bases lining up with TRBD2. CDR3 length: 15 amino acids. The germline V gene encodes CDR1 SGHNT and CDR2 YENEEA. Trimming removed 1 base from V and 5 bases from J; junction bases left unmatched: 2. CDR3: CASSLVSGGGDTQYF. CDR3 DNA sequence: TGTGCCAGCAGCTTAGTTAGCGGGGGGGGAGATACGCAGTATTTT.

The V gene is TRBV11-2, the J gene TRBJ2-3; TRBD1 might be the D (5 bases). V dropped 4 bases and J dropped 2 bases, with 13 bases sitting between them. Germline CDR1 SGHAT, CDR2 FQNNGV. CDR3 size: 15 residues. This CDR3 is CASSSWKGSTDTQYF. In DNA, the CDR3 is TGTGCCAGCAGCTCGTGGAAGGGGTCCACAGATACGCAGTATTTT.

This chain joins TRBV19 and TRBJ2-7; 8 nucleotides align to TRBD2. V lost 7 bases and J lost 6; bases outside the gene matches: 8. The CDR3 totals 13 residues. CDR1 and CDR2 from the germline V gene are LNHDA and SQIVND (reference sequence). CDR3 sequence (DNA): TGTGCCAGTACTCAAATTGCGGGGGGCGAGCAGTACTTC. This encodes CASTQIAGGEQYF.